The TCR beta chain described here comes from a study of naive and memory T cell subsets (dated 2017 in TCRdb). Study-level background: Sorted naive and memory T cell subsets from peripheral blood were analyzed in the study using a UMI-based, open-source pipeline for TCR alpha and beta sequencing. The functional CMV T cell responses agreed completely with IgG serology results. RNA was DNase-treated and reverse transcribed with TCR constant-region primers, mostly using SuperScript III.

Spanning cysteine to phenylalanine, the CDR3 consists of 14 amino acids. Of the read, only the CDR3 DNA is kept; its 42 bases are in frame from base 1. Trimming removed 2 bases from V and 4 bases from J, leaving 10 bases between the germline ends. The germline V gene sets CDR1 to SGHTA and CDR2 to FQGNSA. Libraries were constructed by UMI-ligation and nested PCR. To cover both TRBC1 and TRBC2, the beta constant-region primer consisted of an equimolar mix of two oligonucleotides. Four rounds of PCR, combining the SP2 primer with nested alpha and beta constant-region primers, were used to amplify the ligated cDNA. A single-stranded oligonucleotide bearing the SP2 primer plus a 12-nucleotide UMI was ligated onto the 3' end of the cDNA by T4 RNA ligase 1. The ligation reaction was kept at 16 degrees C for about 18-24 hours. PCR2 was usually performed as a SYBR Green qPCR and halted at a preset threshold so that over-amplification would not occur. Every purification after the first one was done using Agencourt AMPure XP magnetic beads. Library amounts were measured by Qubit and library quality was assessed on a TapeStation, where the main peak was expected at around 650 bp. The pooled libraries were sequenced on an Illumina MiSeq using v2 2x251 paired-end kits, which usually yielded roughly 1-2 million reads per sample. Libraries were pooled at around 3.8 nM per sample, and 5-7% PhiX was added to improve cluster recognition. The authors processed their data as follows. Decombinator assigned V and J genes to Demultiplexor-processed FASTQ reads by tag matching, allowing a single base-pair mismatch. UMIs were used by Collapsinator to correct both sequencing errors and frequency errors arising from PCR heterogeneity. TCRs were translated and CDR3s were extracted from the conserved cysteine to the FGXG phenylalanine by CDR3Translator, with non-productive sequences being flagged. Gini, Shannon entropy and inverse Simpson indices were calculated on repertoires that had been subsampled to equal numbers of UMI-defined TCRs. Power-law fits to clonotype abundance distributions were performed by maximum likelihood within the linear range. For one naive CD8 sample, the pipeline and MIGEC produced similar UMI counts, unique TCR numbers and clonal distributions. In one analysis, naive TCRs that were also found in any memory subset of the same donor were excluded from the naive repertoire. The repertoires were searched for several thousand CMV-associated CDR3 sequences that had been compiled from VDJdb and a published dataset. The raw public reads went through TCRdb reprocessing: fastp at Q25, MiXCR clone calling, in-frame beta chains kept. A single entry per CDR3 protein holds the most common genes and DNA from its merged rows. Clone size and V and J calls follow TCRdb, not the original study. This sample gives 120,000 to 150,000 distinct CDR3 sequences in total; roughly 23% of them show up just once. In total, the top ten clones hold 0.085% to 0.11% of the sample.

Paper-wide results and their limitations: RNA-based TCR counts may be influenced by expression changes linked to T cell activation and differentiation. TCR abundance followed a power law whose exponent differed between naive and memory subsets but was consistent across the three individuals. Single alpha or beta chain sequences, rather than paired alpha/beta receptors, were used to define clonotypes. Following error correction, more than 90% of naive TCR sequences occurred only once, which made naive abundance distributions much steeper than those of memory subsets. Gini index rose and Shannon and inverse Simpson diversity fell from naive through CM, EM and EMRA in both CD4 and CD8 cells. The repertoire findings for the naive and memory subsets could not be validated against a ground truth because none was available. A few larger clonotypes were present in naive repertoires, especially CD8 naive repertoires, and these clonotypes were possibly memory cells re-expressing CD45RA.

Separate amplification of TCR alpha and beta chain libraries was performed from the second PCR step onward. To determine each donor's CMV status, fresh PBMCs were stimulated overnight with CMV viral lysate, and IFNgamma production from CD4+ T cells was then assessed. Using Miltenyi beads, CD4 T cells were first positively selected, and CD8 T cells were then positively selected from the CD4-negative fraction. After staining for CD3, CD4, CD8, CD45RA, CD27 and a live/dead dye, cells were sorted on a BD Aria II into four subsets based on CD45RA and CD27. Three healthy volunteers provided blood, and the blood of each volunteer was split into CD4 and CD8 T cells and then into four differentiation subsets. Approximately 120 ml of peripheral blood was taken from each donor, and PBMC were separated by density-gradient centrifugation on Ficoll-Paque PLUS. Sorted cells were lysed in RLT buffer, and RNA was extracted with a Qiagen RNeasy kit and stored at -80°C.

Comments on this clonotype: Its antigen remains undetermined. No clone much larger than this one lies a single base away; base qualities are absent.

Recombination connected TRBV7-2 to TRBJ2-3; the D gene is possibly TRBD1, with 5 bases matching. The receptor's source is a human donor in good health. The specimen sequenced was naive CD4+ T cells from blood. The cell subset or site label, as the study defines it: naive T cells, CD45RA high CD27+. The sequenced DNA is TGTGCCAGCAGCTTACAAAACAGGCCAGATACGCAGTATTTT. Its protein product is CASSLQNRPDTQYF.